The 25 T cell receptor beta chains in this list originate from one sample, sequenced in a study of T cells after somatic rescue of genetic block. The data were produced by immunoSEQ multiplex PCR, yet TCRdb's version contains in-frame clones alone and is incomplete. This repertoire shows just over 8,000 clones, 80% to 85% found once; its top ten account for about 25%. The sequenced material came from peripheral blood mononuclear cells (PBMCs). These receptors all come from a boy aged 5-17 years.

The CDR3 here is CASSLPPSARITNEQFF. The CDR3 DNA sequence: TGTGCCAGCAGCTTGCCTCCTAGCGCGAGGATCACCAATGAGCAGTTCTTC. The V and J genes are TRBV5-6 and TRBJ2-1; maybe TRBD2 (6 bases). The CDR3 has 17 residues. The V end was cut by 1 base, the J end by 6 bases, with 20 bases between. Per germline, CDR1 SGHDT and CDR2 YYEEEE.

The chain employs TRBV2 and TRBJ1-5, with no clear D. V lost 3 bases to trimming and J lost 0 bases, with 6 bases between them. Germline V CDR1 and CDR2: SNHLY, FYNNEI. CDR3 length: 14 residues. This chain's CDR3 is CASSDDYSNQPQHF. In nucleotides, the CDR3 is TGTGCCAGCAGTGATGATTATAGCAATCAGCCCCAGCATTTT. Combining the CDR3 with reference TRBV2 and TRBJ1-5 gives the whole variable domain EPEVTQTPSHQVTQMGQEVILRCVPISNHLYFYWYRQILGQKVEFLVSFYNNEISEKSEIFDDQFSVERPDGSNFTLKIRSTKLEDSAMYFCASSDDYSNQPQHFGDGTRLSIL.

The chain links TRBV7-3 to TRBJ2-1; 9 positions match TRBD2. This CDR3 has 15 amino acids. Germline-derived CDR1 and CDR2 are SGHTA and FQGTGA. With V trimmed by 0 bases and J by 5 bases, 2 bases remained unmatched. DNA of the CDR3: TGTGCCAGCAGCTTAACATCTAGCGGGAACAATGAGCAGTTCTTC. Amino acids: CASSLTSSGNNEQFF.

The chain joins TRBV28 to TRBJ1-1; D is possibly TRBD1 (6 bases). V shed 7 bases and J shed 4 bases, with 13 bases lying between them. The germline V gene encodes CDR1 MDHEN and CDR2 SYDVKM. The CDR3 is 13 residues long. This CDR3 reads CASKQGWVTEAFF. The CDR3 DNA reads TGTGCCAGCAAACAGGGCTGGGTCACTGAAGCTTTCTTT.

The rearrangement links TRBV11-3 to TRBJ2-7; D gene unclear. Trimming cost V 0 bases and J 2 bases, with 5 bases left between them. Germline assignment: CDR1 SGHNT and CDR2 YENEEA. The CDR3 has 13 residues. CDR3 sequence reads: CASSLDGTYEQYF. The CDR3 DNA follows: TGTGCCAGCAGCTTAGACGGAACCTACGAGCAGTACTTC.

This chain connects TRBV11-3 to TRBJ2-7; the D gene is possibly TRBD1 (6 bases). Germline CDR1 SGHNT, CDR2 YENEEA. Trimming shortened V by 3 bases and J by 2 bases, and 14 bases separated the two germline ends. The CDR3 has 15 residues. The CDR3 sequence: CASSLESTGTYEQYF. The CDR3 coding sequence is TGTGCCAGCAGCTTGGAGTCTACAGGGACCTACGAGCAGTACTTC.

The CDR3 bases are TGTGCCAGCAGCTTAAGACAGGTCTCTGAAGCTTTCTTT. This encodes CASSLRQVSEAFF. The rearrangement joins TRBV7-8 to TRBJ1-1, with a tentative D call TRBD1 (6 bases). This CDR3 has 13 amino acids. V lost 2 bases and J lost 6, with 10 bases in between. Looked up from germline, CDR1 is SGHVS and CDR2 is FQNEAQ. The full variable domain, its missing parts supplied by reference TRBV7-8 and TRBJ1-1, is GAGVSQSPRYKVAKRGQDVALRCDPISGHVSLFWYQQALGQGPEFLTYFQNEAQLDKSGLPSDRFFAERPEGSVSTLKIQRTQQEDSAVYLCASSLRQVSEAFFGQGTRLTVV.

This chain joins TRBV7-9 and TRBJ2-5; D not certain. This CDR3 has 16 amino acids. V dropped 1 base and J dropped 2 bases, with 14 bases sitting between them. Germline V gene lookup returns CDR1 SEHNR and CDR2 FQNEAQ (reference sequence). The CDR3 nucleotides read TGTGCCAGCAGCTTAGGCCATGGAACAGAGCAAGAGACCCAGTACTTC. Protein product: CASSLGHGTEQETQYF. Variable domain in full (rest from reference TRBV7-9 and TRBJ2-5): DTGVSQNPRHKITKRGQNVTFRCDPISEHNRLYWYRQTLGQGPEFLTYFQNEAQLEKSRLLSDRFSAERPKGSFSTLEIQRTEQGDSAMYLCASSLGHGTEQETQYFGPGTRLLVL.

J is TRBJ2-4 and V is TRBV7-2; 9 bases agree with TRBD1. This CDR3 contains 15 residues. Trimming at V came to 5 bases and at J to 4 bases, leaving 6 bases not matched to a gene. Germline CDR1 is SGHTA and CDR2 is FQGNSA. The CDR3 loop reads CASSPAGTGKNIQYF. CDR3 DNA sequence: TGTGCCAGCAGCCCAGCCGGGACAGGGAAAAACATTCAGTACTTC.

The V and J genes are TRBV6-5 and TRBJ1-1, with a possible D match to TRBD1 (5 bases). This CDR3 contains 13 residues. The germline V gene has CDR1 MNHEY and CDR2 SVGAGI. The ends were cut back, 4 bases at V and 6 bases at J, with 12 bases in the middle. CDR3 residues: CASSFQGKAEAFF. CDR3 sequence (DNA): TGTGCCAGCAGTTTTCAGGGAAAGGCTGAAGCTTTCTTT.

The rearrangement uses TRBV4-2 and TRBJ2-2, with a tentative D call TRBD1 (5 bases). The germline gives CDR1 LGHNA, CDR2 YNFKEQ. Trimming took off 8 bases at V and 1 base at J, with 17 bases between the two ends. The length of the CDR3 is 16 residues. The CDR3 region has the DNA TGTGCCAGCTTTCCCCTAGGGCAGGGGAACACCGGGGAGCTGTTTTTT. It codes for CASFPLGQGNTGELFF.

The V and J genes are TRBV14 and TRBJ2-7, with TRBD2 identical over 10 bases. The CDR3 contains 18 residues. Germline assignment: CDR1 SGHDN and CDR2 FVKESK. Germline trimming cut 0 bases from V and 5 bases from J; bases unmatched to any gene: 13. CDR3: CASSQDLSGGIGRHEQYF. In DNA form, the CDR3 reads TGTGCCAGCAGCCAAGATCTTAGCGGGGGGATCGGGCGGCACGAGCAGTACTTC.

This clone appeared a single time. CDR3 nucleotide sequence: TGTGCCAGCCGGGGACAGGGCTCCTACAATGAGCAGTTCTTC. It translates to CASRGQGSYNEQFF. This chain uses TRBV6-1 with TRBJ2-1; 9 positions match TRBD1. In germline, CDR1 is MNHNS, CDR2 SASEGT. V trimming: 8 bases; J trimming: 0 bases; junction bases outside the gene matches: 2. The length of the CDR3 is 14 residues.

The chain joins TRBV7-9 to TRBJ2-3; D possibly corresponds to TRBD1 (6 bases). This CDR3 region has 14 residues. CDR1 is SEHNR, CDR2 FQNEAQ, per germline (reference sequence). V lost 3 bases and J lost 5, with 12 bases in between. CDR3 protein: CASSLGQGIDTQYF. In DNA form, the CDR3 reads TGTGCCAGCAGCTTGGGGCAGGGGATAGATACGCAGTATTTT.

This rearrangement joins TRBV7-9 to TRBJ2-1, with 11 bases identical to TRBD2. The CDR3 runs 19 residues. In germline, CDR1 is SEHNR, CDR2 FQNEAQ (reference sequence). Losses at the gene ends were 3 bases for V and 0 bases for J; bases not matched to a gene: 10. As DNA, the CDR3 is TGTGCCAGCAGCTTGCGTACTAGCGGGAGTTGGGGCTCCTACAATGAGCAGTTCTTC. Its translation is CASSLRTSGSWGSYNEQFF.

The V and J genes are TRBV7-9 and TRBJ1-6; 8 bases match TRBD1. Germline V gene sequence: CDR1 SEHNR, CDR2 FQNEAQ (reference sequence). CDR3 length equals 16 residues. Losses at the gene ends were 3 bases for V and 7 bases for J; bases not matched to a gene: 8. The CDR3: CASSFAGGMENSPLHF. CDR3 nucleotides: TGTGCCAGCAGCTTCGCAGGGGGCATGGAAAATTCACCCCTCCACTTT.

This chain links TRBV9 with TRBJ1-2, with D tentatively TRBD1 (6 bases). Germline loops: CDR1 SGDLS, CDR2 YYNGEE. The CDR3 sequence is 15 residues long. The V end was cut by 4 bases, the J end by 3 bases, with 16 bases between. CDR3 bases: TGTGCCAGCAGCTCCCTGCAGGGGTGGGACTATGGCTACACCTTC. Protein: CASSSLQGWDYGYTF.

The rearrangement uses TRBV10-3 and TRBJ2-1, with TRBD1 as a possible D gene (5 bases). Trimming removed 2 bases from V and 5 bases from J, with 22 bases in between. The CDR3 has 18 residues. Germline assignment: CDR1 ENHRY and CDR2 SYGVKD. The CDR3 DNA reads as TGTGCCATCAGTGAGATCCCTTCGACAGTAGCCCCAAACAATGAGCAGTTCTTC. Its translation is CAISEIPSTVAPNNEQFF.

This chain joins TRBV5-6 and TRBJ2-7; TRBD2 agrees at 8 bases. The CDR3 has 14 amino acids. Germline CDR1 is SGHDT and CDR2 is YYEEEE. Unmatched junction bases numbered 5, after V lost 3 bases and J lost 3 bases. The CDR3 bases are TGTGCCAGCAGCTGGGGACTAGAGGGCTACGAGCAGTACTTC. Translated: CASSWGLEGYEQYF.

The chain carries TRBV7-2 and TRBJ2-5; 9 nucleotides agree with TRBD1. Germline-derived CDR1 and CDR2 are SGHTA and FQGNSA. This CDR3 region has 16 residues. V dropped 1 base and J dropped 7; count of bases not matched to a gene: 10. CDR3 DNA sequence: TGTGCCAGCAGCTTAGTGTCGGACAGGGGTACAGGGACCCAGTACTTC. Encoded protein: CASSLVSDRGTGTQYF.

The V gene is TRBV7-2, the J gene TRBJ1-2, with 10 bases lining up with TRBD1. The CDR3 spans 19 residues. CDR1 is SGHTA and CDR2 is FQGNSA in the germline V gene. The trim removed 5 bases at V and 5 bases at J, leaving 20 bases unmatched. CDR3 DNA: TGTGCCAGCAGCCCCACCCCCGGGACAGGGGCCCCAAGCAAGTATGGCTACACCTTC. Translated: CASSPTPGTGAPSKYGYTF.

The V and J genes are TRBV9 and TRBJ1-2; D not certain. Germline V gene sequence: CDR1 SGDLS, CDR2 YYNGEE. V was trimmed by 7 bases and J by 2 bases, leaving 6 bases between them. CDR3 length equals 11 residues. The CDR3 region is CASGENYGYTF. The CDR3 bases are TGTGCCAGCGGGGAAAACTATGGCTACACCTTC.

The CDR3 sequence: CASSVVQSTGELFF. In nucleotides, the CDR3 is TGTGCCAGCAGCGTAGTACAGAGCACCGGGGAGCTGTTTTTT. The rearrangement joins TRBV9 to TRBJ2-2; D gene unclear. This CDR3 is 14 amino acids long. Germline CDR1 SGDLS, CDR2 YYNGEE. Deletions cut 0 bases from V and 4 bases from J, with 7 bases between.

The V and J genes are TRBV4-3 and TRBJ2-7; 8 bases agree with TRBD1. The V gene end was trimmed by 3 bases and the J gene end by 5 bases; junction bases not matched to a gene: 3. From germline, CDR1 is LGHNA and CDR2 YSLEER. The length of the CDR3 is 13 residues. The CDR3 region has the DNA TGCGCCAGCAGCCAGCTCAGGGGGCACGAGCAGTACTTC. Encoded protein: CASSQLRGHEQYF.

V and J are TRBV7-9 and TRBJ2-3; D ambiguous. The length of the CDR3 is 17 residues. CDR1 is SEHNR, CDR2 FQNEAQ, per germline (reference sequence). V was shortened by 3 bases and J by 2 bases, with 18 bases between the two germline ends. The CDR3 reads CASSFGPPRRATDTQYF. The CDR3 DNA reads TGTGCCAGCAGCTTTGGCCCCCCCCGGCGAGCCACAGATACGCAGTATTTT.